Sequencing of this T cell receptor (beta chain) was carried out in a study of T cells in Graves' hyperthyroidism and ophthalmopathy. Study outcomes and limitations: Blood held most thyroid clonotypes expanded above 0.001 frequency.

There are many counts of this clonotype. Its specificity is not known. Thyroid ultrasound, orbital computed tomography, clinical symptoms, and serum thyroxine and TRAb underpinned diagnoses. Fresh peripheral blood, 10 ml, yielded the PBMCs. The CDR3 regions of TCR beta were amplified from RNA transcripts. When the TCR CDR3 underwent first-round RT-PCR, the HTBI primer set was used. TCRdb ran MiXCR on the multiplex PCR reads and lists one entry per CDR3 protein. Of under 350,000 distinct CDR3 sequences in the sample, roughly an eighth are singletons; the top ten hold 34%. V shed 7 bases and J 1 base; nucleotides not matched to a gene: 6. Germline V gene sequence: CDR1 SGHVS, CDR2 FQNEAQ. The CDR3 covers 14 residues.

The clonotype originates from a woman aged 40 to 50 with Graves' ophthalmopathy. Material: blood. The J gene is TRBJ1-1, the V gene TRBV7-8, with TRBD1 matching 7 bases. The chain's CDR3 is CASNHPGGNTEAFF. DNA for the CDR3: TGTGCCAGCAATCACCCAGGGGGGAACACTGAAGCTTTCTTT.